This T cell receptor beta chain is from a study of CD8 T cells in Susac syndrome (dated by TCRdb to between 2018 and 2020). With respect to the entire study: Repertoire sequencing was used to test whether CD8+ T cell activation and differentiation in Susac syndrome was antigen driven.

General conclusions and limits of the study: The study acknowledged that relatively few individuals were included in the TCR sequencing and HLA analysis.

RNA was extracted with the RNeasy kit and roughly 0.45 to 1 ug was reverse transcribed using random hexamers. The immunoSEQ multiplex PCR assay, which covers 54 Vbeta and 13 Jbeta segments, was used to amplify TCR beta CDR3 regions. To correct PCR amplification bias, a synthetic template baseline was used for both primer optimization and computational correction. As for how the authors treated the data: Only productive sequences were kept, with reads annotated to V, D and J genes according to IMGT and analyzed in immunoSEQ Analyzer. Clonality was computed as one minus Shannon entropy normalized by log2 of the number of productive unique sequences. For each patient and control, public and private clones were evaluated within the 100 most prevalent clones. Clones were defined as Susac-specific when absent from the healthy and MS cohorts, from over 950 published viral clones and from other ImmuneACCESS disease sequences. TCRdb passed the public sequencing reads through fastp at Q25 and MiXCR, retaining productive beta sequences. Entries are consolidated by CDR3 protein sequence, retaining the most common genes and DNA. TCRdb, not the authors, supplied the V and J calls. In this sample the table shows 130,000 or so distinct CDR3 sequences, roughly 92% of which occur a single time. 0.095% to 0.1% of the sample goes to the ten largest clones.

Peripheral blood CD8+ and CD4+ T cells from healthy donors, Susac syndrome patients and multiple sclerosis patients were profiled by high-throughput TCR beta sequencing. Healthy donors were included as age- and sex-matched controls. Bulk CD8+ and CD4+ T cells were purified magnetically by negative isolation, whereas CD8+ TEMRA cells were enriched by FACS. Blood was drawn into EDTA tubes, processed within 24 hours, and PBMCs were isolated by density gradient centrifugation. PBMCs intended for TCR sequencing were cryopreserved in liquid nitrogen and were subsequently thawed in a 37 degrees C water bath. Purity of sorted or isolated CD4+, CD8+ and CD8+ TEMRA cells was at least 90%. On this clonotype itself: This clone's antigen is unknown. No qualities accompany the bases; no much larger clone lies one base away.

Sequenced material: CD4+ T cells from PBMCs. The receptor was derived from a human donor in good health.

Here is the DNA: TGTGCCATCACGCCTAGCGGGAGGGATAATGAGCAGTTCTTC. Protein translation: CAITPSGRDNEQFF. The chain is encoded by TRBV10-3 joined to TRBJ2-1; 12 bases in between match TRBD2. V has 7 bases trimmed and J has 7 bases trimmed; junction bases matching no gene number 5. Reading from cysteine to phenylalanine, the CDR3 counts 14 amino acids. Here the CDR3 DNA is all that survives: 42 bases in frame from base 1. CDR1 and CDR2, looked up from the germline V gene, are ENHRY and SYGVKD.